This TCR beta chain was recorded in a study of T cells in Graves' hyperthyroidism and ophthalmopathy. General observations from the study: Most expanded thyroid clonotypes above 0.001 recurred in blood.

Turning to this clonotype: Its antigen is as yet unknown.

What was amplified from RNA transcripts were TCR beta CDR3 regions. In the first-round RT-PCR of the TCR CDR3, the HTBI primer set was used. TCRdb re-derived calls from the multiplex PCR reads in MiXCR, one entry per CDR3 protein. This table holds hundreds of thousands of distinct CDR3 sequences, nearly 20% found once. The J segment lost 2 bases and the V segment lost 2 bases, leaving 6 bases of the junction unmatched. The germline CDR1 and CDR2 sequences are KGHSH and LQKENI. The CDR3 has 16 residues. Sequences were obtained from blood. J is TRBJ1-5 and V is TRBV18, with TRBD1 identical over 7 bases. This TCR was sampled from a man between 40 and 49 years old with Graves' ophthalmopathy. The CDR3 protein is CASSPAGGEGNQPQHF. In DNA form, the CDR3 reads TGTGCCAGCTCACCAGCAGGGGGAGAGGGCAATCAGCCCCAGCATTTT. The variable domain in full, with the rest retrieved from reference TRBV18 and TRBJ1-5, is NAGVMQNPRHLVRRRGQEARLRCSPMKGHSHVYWYRQLPEEGLKFMVYLQKENIIDESGMPKERFSAEFPKEGPSILRIQQVVRGDSAAYFCASSPAGGEGNQPQHFGDGTRLSIL.